Ten or more counts support the clone carrying this T cell receptor (beta chain). No antigen is known for it. These data are taken from a study of read filtering for tumor transcriptome and immune sequencing. Across the study: R-ISS stage counts were about eight for I, about 15 for II, six or seven for III.

Overall study results and limits: Even smaller IR-seq throughput identified most shared clonotypes.

This library used roughly 400 ng RNA and molecular barcoded adaptors spanning alpha/delta and beta/gamma chains. TCRdb fed the reads into MiXCR, producing one record per CDR3 protein. The sample yields 62,000 or so distinct CDR3 sequences, roughly 19% seen once. Between the trimmed V and J ends, which lost 3 bases and 11 bases, there was a span of 10 bases. The CDR3 totals 10 residues. CDR1 is GTSNPN and CDR2 is SVGIG in the germline V gene (reference sequence). At the time of active disease, bone marrow was collected from every patient. The clonotype comes from a donor at least 40 years old with multiple myeloma. Sequencing used a population of CD138-negative cells sorted from bone marrow. The chain links TRBV30 to TRBJ1-1; no definite D call. The CDR3, as DNA: TGTGCCTGGAGCCGCTCTGCTGCTTTCTTT. Translating gives CAWSRSAAFF.